The entry below gives a single TCR beta chain sequence along with its context. Trimming stripped 5 bases from V and 11 bases from J, with 11 bases between. This CDR3 has 11 amino acids. Germline lookup yields CDR1 MGHRA and CDR2 YSYEKL. The entry originates in a study of technical replicates of blood from several donors. The repertoire was sequenced with immunoSEQ multiplex PCR; TCRdb's copy has only in-frame clones and lacks some. The top ten clones hold 0.26% of a sample with roughly 76,000 clones, approximately 94% of them seen once. The TCR originated in a human donor in good health. The sample was T cells isolated from PBMCs. This rearrangement joins TRBV4-1 to TRBJ2-3; D uncertain. This CDR3 is CASSSRVMQYF. In DNA form, the CDR3 reads TGCGCCAGCAGCTCCCGGGTGATGCAGTATTTT.